The rows below give T cell receptor beta chains drawn from one sample of a study of blood T cell repertoires in COVID-19. TCRdb's copy holds only in-frame clones and misses some; the assay was immunoSEQ multiplex PCR. The sample lists about 260,000 clones, about 87% seen once, with around 3.1% in the top ten. The sample was PBMCs or T cells enriched from blood (not recorded which). The receptors originated from a woman in her thirties or forties who had been exposed to COVID-19. The CDR3 runs from the conserved cysteine through the conserved F or W. A D gene is named only where the DNA matches it firmly. Size is omitted from some rows. Given values are once, few, many or a class for expanded clones.

V	size	D	J	CDR3	DNA
TRBV3-1/TRBV3-2	once	.	TRBJ2-5	CASTPAQANQETQYF	TGTGCCAGCACCCCGGCGCAGGCCAACCAAGAGACCCAGTACTTC
TRBV11-2	.	.	TRBJ2-2	CASSLEGARTGELFF	TGTGCCAGCAGCTTAGAAGGGGCGAGGACCGGGGAGCTGTTTTTT
TRBV9	.	.	TRBJ1-6	CASTPRGGLENSPLHF	TGTGCCAGCACCCCTCGGGGGGGACTTGAGAATTCACCCCTCCACTTT
TRBV11-2	once	TRBD1	TRBJ2-2	CASSLYRGQGGELFF	TGTGCCAGCAGCTTATACAGGGGGCAGGGCGGGGAGCTGTTTTTT
TRBV27	.	TRBD1	TRBJ1-2	CASSFTGGRGYTF	TGTGCCAGCAGTTTCACAGGGGGCCGTGGCTACACCTTC
TRBV29-1	.	.	TRBJ1-1	CSASPGVNTEAFF	TGCAGCGCCTCCCCCGGGGTGAACACTGAAGCTTTCTTT
TRBV14	.	TRBD2	TRBJ2-2	CASSQLSLAGTGELFF	TGTGCCAGCAGCCAACTATCGCTAGCGGGTACCGGGGAGCTGTTTTTT
TRBV7-2	.	.	TRBJ2-1	CASSQEAFPSYNEQFF	TGTGCCAGCAGCCAAGAAGCTTTTCCCTCCTACAATGAGCAGTTCTTC
TRBV7-2	.	TRBD1	TRBJ1-5	CASSLVGTGIQPQHF	TGTGCCAGCAGCTTAGTTGGGACAGGGATTCAGCCCCAGCATTTT
TRBV27	.	TRBD1	TRBJ2-1	CASSLTPGQGFNEQFF	TGTGCCAGCAGCCTCACACCGGGACAGGGGTTTAATGAGCAGTTCTTC
TRBV2	.	TRBD2	TRBJ2-5	CASRGTSGETQYF	TGTGCCAGCAGGGGGACTAGCGGAGAGACCCAGTACTTC
TRBV5-4	.	.	TRBJ2-3	CASSFSGGADTQYF	TGTGCCAGCAGCTTTTCCGGCGGGGCAGATACGCAGTATTTT
TRBV6-1	.	.	TRBJ2-5	CASSEAVGGQETQYF	TGTGCCAGCAGTGAAGCCGTCGGGGGGCAGGAGACCCAGTACTTC
TRBV7-2	.	TRBD1	TRBJ2-7	CASSSGTGTYEQYF	TGTGCCAGCAGCTCCGGGACAGGAACCTACGAGCAGTACTTC
TRBV7-2	.	.	TRBJ2-4	CASSLIAENIQYF	TGTGCCAGCAGCCTGATAGCGGAAAACATTCAGTACTTC
TRBV4-2	.	.	TRBJ1-4	CASSQERGGGEKLFF	TGTGCCAGCAGCCAAGAGCGGGGGGGAGGTGAAAAACTGTTTTTT
TRBV5-8	.	TRBD2	TRBJ2-1	CASSLEGLANNEQFF	TGTGCCAGCAGCTTGGAAGGACTAGCGAACAATGAGCAGTTCTTC
TRBV7-2	.	.	TRBJ1-2	CASSQEGQSYGYTF	TGTGCCAGCAGCCAAGAAGGACAGAGCTATGGCTACACCTTC
TRBV30	few	.	TRBJ2-6	CAWKRGRVKGGANVLTF	TGTGCCTGGAAGCGTGGCAGGGTAAAAGGTGGGGCCAACGTCCTGACTTTC
TRBV11-2	once	.	TRBJ1-2	CASSHGPYGYTF	TGTGCCAGCAGCCACGGTCCCTATGGCTACACCTTC
TRBV7-9	.	.	TRBJ2-1	CASSLRVNSYNEQFF	TGTGCCAGCAGCTTACGGGTCAACTCCTACAATGAGCAGTTCTTC
TRBV4-1	.	.	TRBJ1-2	CASSQTGQGYGYTF	TGCGCCAGCAGCCAAACGGGACAAGGGTATGGCTACACCTTC
TRBV10-1	.	.	TRBJ1-2	CASSEEDPGLNREGSYGYTF	TGCGCCAGCAGTGAGGAAGATCCGGGACTTAACAGAGAGGGCTCCTATGGCTACACCTTC
TRBV3-1/TRBV3-2	.	TRBD2	TRBJ2-2	CASSPSRGGTTGELFF	TGTGCCAGCAGCCCATCTAGGGGAGGGACCACCGGGGAGCTGTTTTTT
TRBV19	.	.	TRBJ2-3	CASSTPGMPTDTQYF	TGTGCCAGTAGTACCCCCGGGATGCCCACAGATACGCAGTATTTT
TRBV12-3/TRBV12-4	.	TRBD1	TRBJ1-4	CASSDRGRKLFF	TGTGCCAGCAGCGACAGGGGGAGAAAACTGTTTTTT
TRBV6-2/TRBV6-3	.	.	TRBJ2-7	CASSYLPRQLRSEQYF	TGTGCCAGCAGTTACCTACCCAGACAGTTGAGGAGCGAGCAGTACTTC
TRBV2	.	.	TRBJ1-5	CASTLYGIRQPQHF	TGTGCCAGCACTCTGTACGGGATCCGTCAGCCCCAGCATTTT
TRBV4-2	.	.	TRBJ2-2	CASSPGPVRDSTGELFF	TGTGCCAGCAGCCCTGGGCCTGTCAGGGATAGCACCGGGGAGCTGTTTTTT
TRBV10-3	.	.	TRBJ1-1	CAISESSRGTEAFF	TGTGCCATCAGTGAGTCGTCCAGGGGCACTGAAGCTTTCTTT
TRBV9	.	TRBD1	TRBJ1-2	CASSVDGTGYGYTF	TGTGCCAGCAGCGTAGACGGGACAGGGTATGGCTACACCTTC
TRBV4-3	.	TRBD1	TRBJ2-7	CASSPSYRGTYEQYF	TGCGCCAGCAGCCCGAGTTACAGGGGAACCTACGAGCAGTACTTC
TRBV12-2	.	.	TRBJ1-3	CASRPGGGTQKDSGNTIYF	TGTGCAAGTCGCCCAGGGGGTGGCACCCAAAAGGACTCTGGAAACACCATATATTTT
TRBV7-8	.	.	TRBJ1-1	CASRRLGGNTEAFF	TGTGCCAGCAGGCGACTCGGGGGGAACACTGAAGCTTTCTTT
TRBV25-1	.	.	TRBJ2-6	CASSSLGHAGANVLTF	TGTGCCAGCAGTTCTCTCGGACATGCTGGGGCCAACGTCCTGACTTTC
TRBV6-2/TRBV6-3	.	.	TRBJ2-2	CASSYRKGIAGELFF	TGTGCCAGCAGTTATCGAAAGGGGATTGCCGGGGAGCTGTTTTTT
TRBV3-1/TRBV3-2	.	.	TRBJ1-1	CASSQDRGRMNTEAFF	TGTGCCAGCAGCCAAGATCGTGGCAGAATGAACACTGAAGCTTTCTTT
TRBV10-3	.	TRBD1	TRBJ1-1	CAISTGGTMNTEAFF	TGTGCCATCAGCACAGGGGGCACCATGAACACTGAAGCTTTCTTT
TRBV3-1/TRBV3-2	.	.	TRBJ2-1	CARGGEQFF	TGTGCCAGGGGAGGTGAGCAGTTCTTC
TRBV19	.	.	TRBJ1-4	CASSRTAGEKLFF	TGTGCCAGTAGTAGAACAGCCGGAGAAAAACTGTTTTTT